This TCR beta chain derives from a study of T cell responses to AZD1222 COVID-19 vaccine. Points from the study as a whole: Close to half of all spike-specific TCRs reportedly target regions of the variants that are unmutated.

Produced via immunoSEQ multiplex PCR; TCRdb's table is partial and in-frame only. The sample records more than 150,000 clones, 85% to 95% being singletons. Concerning this clone itself: What it recognizes is unknown.

This CDR3 contains 15 residues. V shed 3 bases and J 9 bases; nucleotides not matched to a gene: 7. In germline, CDR1 is SGHNT, CDR2 YYREEE (reference sequence). The sequenced sample was peripheral blood, obtained on day 0 of AZD1222 vaccination. The clonotype was recovered from an adult in good health. The chain links TRBV5-4 to TRBJ2-1; 12 nucleotides line up with TRBD2. Here the CDR3 DNA reads TGTGCCAGCAGCTCACGGACTAGCGGGAACGGTGAGCAGTTCTTC. It encodes CASSSRTSGNGEQFF. Full variable domain (rest looked up from reference TRBV5-4 and TRBJ2-1): ETGVTQSPTHLIKTRGQQVTLRCSSQSGHNTVSWYQQALGQGPQFIFQYYREEENGRGNFPPRFSGLQFPNYSSELNVNALELDDSALYLCASSSRTSGNGEQFFGPGTRLTVL.